There are a few counts of the clone carrying this T cell receptor (beta chain). The antigen remains undetermined. Between the trimmed V and J ends, which lost 5 bases and 7 bases, there was a span of 15 bases. CDR1 and CDR2 from the germline V gene are MNHNS and SASEGT. This CDR3 contains 15 residues. These data come from a study of PD-L1 blockade in urothelial cancer. Study-level points and caveats: Patients with below-median pretreatment blood clonality survived longer.

Only in-frame clones appear in the TCRdb table, and some are missing; sequencing was by immunoSEQ multiplex PCR. The sample records around 130,000 clones, roughly 84% being singletons. Time point: pretreatment peripheral blood. The clonotype originates from a man aged 50-60 years with urothelial cancer. Material: PBMCs, obtained around atezolizumab (anti-PD-L1) treatment. This chain links TRBV6-1 with TRBJ1-6, with D unresolved. The CDR3 DNA sequence: TGTGCCAGCAGTATAAATCGGCCCGGGAATTCACCCCTCCACTTT. This gives the protein CASSINRPGNSPLHF.